This is a list of T cell receptor beta chains from one sample in a study of blood T cell repertoires in COVID-19. Measured with immunoSEQ multiplex PCR; TCRdb has only the in-frame clones, and not every one. The data show 220,000 or so clones, with approximately 85% seen just once and approximately 2.1% held by the top ten. Sequenced: PBMCs or T cells enriched from blood (not recorded which). The receptors originated from a woman aged 45-60 years who had recovered from COVID-19. CDR3s include the opening cysteine and the closing phenylalanine or tryptophan. Not all rows give a size; the values are once, few, many and, for expanded clones, a class.

length: 14; size: -; J: TRBJ1-3; V: TRBV6-6; CDR3: CASSWTGSGNTIYF
length: 14; size: few; J: TRBJ1-3; V: TRBV2; CDR3: CASSEYRAQNTIYF
length: 15; size: -; J: TRBJ2-1; V: TRBV3-1/TRBV3-2; CDR3: CASSPTGTSRPIYVF
length: 15; size: -; J: TRBJ2-7; V: TRBV6-2/TRBV6-3; CDR3: CASSYRQATLYEQYF
length: 14; size: once; J: TRBJ2-2; V: TRBV11-2; CDR3: CASTIPPYPLELFF
length: 16; size: -; J: TRBJ1-4; V: TRBV19; CDR3: CASSSTGRKTNEKLFF
length: 14; size: -; J: TRBJ2-5; V: TRBV3-1/TRBV3-2; CDR3: CASSPGVIQETQYF
length: 17; size: few; J: TRBJ2-4; V: TRBV27; CDR3: CASRGQGAQLTKNIQYF
length: 13; size: -; J: TRBJ2-5; V: TRBV13; CDR3: CASSSRLEETQYF
length: 13; size: -; J: TRBJ1-1; V: TRBV7-7; CDR3: CASSRGMNTEAFF
length: 14; size: -; J: TRBJ1-4; V: TRBV30; CDR3: CAWSVDRKAEKLFF
length: 16; size: once; J: TRBJ1-2; V: TRBV28; CDR3: CASTRMGTGGNYGYTF
length: 16; size: -; J: TRBJ2-2; V: TRBV2; CDR3: CASSAGTSVRAGELFF
length: 15; size: -; J: TRBJ1-5; V: TRBV24-1; CDR3: CATSEGGLGDQPQHF
length: 15; size: -; J: TRBJ2-4; V: TRBV4-3; CDR3: CASSQARGSQNIQYF
length: 13; size: -; J: TRBJ1-6; V: TRBV7-3; CDR3: CASSLSQNSPLHF
length: 15; size: once; J: TRBJ2-7; V: TRBV2; CDR3: CASTKEQGGTYEQYF
length: 15; size: -; J: TRBJ1-4; V: TRBV27; CDR3: CASSPQGQFSEKLFF
length: 11; size: -; J: TRBJ2-7; V: TRBV25-1; CDR3: CASRFYYEQYF
length: 15; size: -; J: TRBJ1-5; V: TRBV7-8; CDR3: CASSFSRGGIQPQHF
length: 13; size: -; J: TRBJ1-1; V: TRBV29-1; CDR3: CSFRTGGNTEAFF
length: 12; size: -; J: TRBJ2-1; V: TRBV30; CDR3: CAWSSLSYEQFF